This TCR beta chain originates from a study of T cells of healthy individuals. Trimming left V 1 base short and J 9 bases short, with 6 bases between. The CDR3 covers 11 residues. The table lists this clonotype with a few counts. In TCRdb, the 5' RACE reads were re-called with MiXCR into one record per CDR3 protein. This table has fewer than 75,000 distinct CDR3 sequences, about a sixth appearing once. The receptor comes from a human donor in good health. V usage is TRBV12-3 or TRBV12-4 and J usage is TRBJ2-5; D is ambiguous. CDR3: CASSLEWAQYF. CDR3 coding DNA: TGTGCCAGCAGTTTAGAGTGGGCCCAGTACTTC.